These 26 T cell receptor beta chains were all obtained from the same sample, sequenced in a study of cytomegalovirus exposure and HLA in healthy donors. The PCR contained 60 Vbeta and 13 Jbeta primers. Repertoires were generated with immunoSEQ multiplex PCR, while TCRdb's copy carries only in-frame clones and drops some. Of about 200,000 clones in the sample, less than 90% are singletons; the top ten hold more than 0.25%. Sequencing input: PBMCs. The source is a woman younger than 45 in good health and CMV-seronegative.

The gene calls are TRBV5-6 and TRBJ2-2, with 8 bases fitting TRBD2. The CDR3 length is 17 residues. Trimming cost V 1 base and J 3 bases; bases outside gene matches: 8. CDR1 SGHDT and CDR2 YYEEEE come from the germline V gene. CDR3 loop: CASSLFGPLADTGELFF. The CDR3 DNA reads TGTGCCAGCAGCTTGTTTGGTCCACTAGCGGACACCGGGGAGCTGTTTTTT.

The rearrangement joins TRBV28 to TRBJ2-3; 9 bases fit TRBD2. Germline V gene sequence: CDR1 MDHEN, CDR2 SYDVKM. The CDR3 length is 16 residues. Losses at the gene ends were 7 bases for V and 5 bases for J; bases not matched to a gene: 13. As DNA, the CDR3 is TGTGCCAGCACTCTATGGGCAGCGGGGGGCCGAGATACGCAGTATTTT. Its translation is CASTLWAAGGRDTQYF.

The chain has TRBV7-2 and TRBJ1-5; D remains unclear. V lost 3 bases to trimming and J lost 4 bases, with 7 bases between them. The CDR3 runs 13 residues. Germline V gene data show CDR1 as SGHTA and CDR2 as FQGNSA. The CDR3 nucleotides are TGTGCCAGCAGCTTGATGAGTAATCAGCCCCAGCATTTT. Translation gives CASSLMSNQPQHF. Supplemented by reference TRBV7-2 and TRBJ1-5, the full variable domain reads GAGVSQSPSNKVTEKGKDVELRCDPISGHTALYWYRQSLGQGLEFLIYFQGNSAPDKSGLPSDRFSAERTGGSVSTLTIQRTQQEDSAVYLCASSLMSNQPQHFGDGTRLSIL.

The chain uses TRBV6-6 and TRBJ2-5; 12 nucleotides agree with TRBD2. Trimming at V came to 5 bases and at J to 1 base, leaving 5 bases not matched to a gene. The germline CDR1 and CDR2 sequences are MNHNY and SVGAGI (reference sequence). The CDR3 consists of 16 residues. CDR3 protein: CASSNLAGGFQETQYF. The CDR3 bases are TGTGCCAGCAGTAACCTAGCGGGGGGGTTCCAAGAGACCCAGTACTTC.

V usage is TRBV4-1 and J usage is TRBJ2-7; no firm D call. The ends were cut back, 3 bases at V and 3 bases at J, with 9 bases in the middle. From germline, CDR1 is MGHRA and CDR2 YSYEKL. CDR3 size: 13 residues. CDR3 loop: CASSQTPYYEQYF. The CDR3 DNA is TGCGCCAGCAGCCAGACTCCCTACTACGAGCAGTACTTC.

This clone was detected only once. This sequence joins TRBV19 and TRBJ1-5; the D gene is possibly TRBD1 (6 bases). This CDR3 region has 17 residues. Germline loops: CDR1 LNHDA, CDR2 SQIVND (reference sequence). V was clipped by 5 bases and J by 6 bases, with 23 bases between them. CDR3 residues: CASSVGTLSLKAQPQHF. The CDR3 nucleotides read TGTGCCAGTAGTGTCGGGACACTTTCTCTCAAGGCTCAGCCCCAGCATTTT.

This clone has just one count. V is TRBV28 and J is TRBJ1-1; D is unresolved. From germline, CDR1 is MDHEN and CDR2 SYDVKM. The CDR3 runs to 13 residues. V lost 3 bases and J lost 5, with 10 bases in between. This CDR3 reads CASSFEWRTEAFF. Here the CDR3 DNA reads TGTGCCAGCAGTTTCGAATGGAGGACTGAAGCTTTCTTT.

This chain joins TRBV2 and TRBJ2-5, with 11 bases matching TRBD2. Germline V lookup: CDR1 SNHLY, CDR2 FYNNEI. The CDR3 has 15 amino acids. After removal of 4 bases from V and 1 base from J, the junction contained 2 bases not matched to a gene. The DNA for the CDR3 is TGTGCCAGCAGTGCACTAGCGGGGGTCCAAGAGACCCAGTACTTC. It encodes CASSALAGVQETQYF. The variable domain in full, with the rest retrieved from reference TRBV2 and TRBJ2-5, is EPEVTQTPSHQVTQMGQEVILRCVPISNHLYFYWYRQILGQKVEFLVSFYNNEISEKSEIFDDQFSVERPDGSNFTLKIRSTKLEDSAMYFCASSALAGVQETQYFGPGTRLLVL.

The J gene is TRBJ1-2, the V gene TRBV6-1, with D maybe TRBD1 (6 bases). CDR1 and CDR2 from the germline V gene are MNHNS and SASEGT. The CDR3 totals 15 residues. Deletions cut 3 bases from V and 2 bases from J, with 13 bases between. The CDR3 reads CASSDYSGTNYGYTF. CDR3 bases: TGTGCCAGCAGTGATTATTCCGGGACAAACTATGGCTACACCTTC.

CDR3 coding DNA: TGTGCCAGCAGTTTAAGGACAGGGACTTTCGCATTGGGCAACGAGCAGTACTTC. Amino acid sequence: CASSLRTGTFALGNEQYF. The chain recombines TRBV27 with TRBJ2-7; TRBD1 matches 8 bases. Germline V gene lookup returns CDR1 MNHEY and CDR2 SMNVEV (reference sequence). The CDR3 is made up of 18 amino acids. The V gene end was trimmed by 2 bases and the J gene end by 5 bases; junction bases not matched to a gene: 17.

The chain employs TRBV28 and TRBJ1-6; 11 positions agree with TRBD1. This CDR3 spans 16 amino acids. J was trimmed by 8 bases and V by 4 bases; bases with no gene match: 7. The V gene's germline CDR1 is MDHEN and CDR2 SYDVKM. The DNA for the CDR3 is TGTGCCAGCAGTTCTCCCGGACAGGGGGCATATTCACCCCTCCACTTT. Its translation is CASSSPGQGAYSPLHF.

The chain recombines TRBV5-4 with TRBJ2-3; D is perhaps TRBD1 (7 bases). This CDR3 has 15 amino acids. From germline, CDR1 is SGHNT and CDR2 YYREEE (reference sequence). The ends were cut back, 4 bases at V and 1 base at J, with 13 bases in the middle. In nucleotides, the CDR3 is TGTGCCAGCAGCCTGGACAGGAGGGGCACAGATACGCAGTATTTT. Translating it yields CASSLDRRGTDTQYF.

This clone showed up just once. The chain is built from TRBV28 and TRBJ1-4; TRBD1 matches 7 bases. The germline CDR1 and CDR2 sequences are MDHEN and SYDVKM. This CDR3 spans 14 amino acids. V lost 5 bases, J lost 8 bases, and 8 bases stayed unmatched. The DNA for the CDR3 is TGTGCCAGCAGTGTGACAGGGAAGAGAGAAAAACTGTTTTTT. Protein sequence: CASSVTGKREKLFF.

CDR3 loop: CASSSTGGGETQYF. For the CDR3, the DNA is TGTGCCAGCAGTTCGACAGGGGGCGGGGAGACCCAGTACTTC. This sequence joins TRBV5-6 and TRBJ2-5, with 10 bases fitting TRBD1. Trimming cost V 5 bases and J 5 bases; bases outside gene matches: 6. The CDR3 has 14 amino acids. Germline CDR1 SGHDT, CDR2 YYEEEE.

The genes are TRBV27 and TRBJ1-6, with D possibly being TRBD1 (6 bases). Trimming cost V 5 bases and J 13 bases, with 18 bases left between them. Germline values: CDR1 MNHEY, CDR2 SMNVEV (reference sequence). The CDR3 consists of 14 residues. CDR3 sequence: CASSPRGTFSPLHF. The CDR3 DNA reads TGTGCCAGCAGTCCAAGGGGGACCTTTTCTCCCCTCCACTTT.

As regards this clone: Other DNA sequences in this sample translate to the same CDR3. The V call is TRBV18, the J call TRBJ2-5; no reliable D call. Trimming pared 3 bases from V and 5 bases from J, leaving 10 bases between. The CDR3 is 13 amino acids. Per germline, CDR1 KGHSH and CDR2 LQKENI. The CDR3 DNA reads TGTGCCAGCTCACCCGGAGCTGAGGAGACCCAGTACTTC. Translating it yields CASSPGAEETQYF.

The rearrangement links TRBV28 to TRBJ2-3, with 7 bases identical to TRBD1. CDR1 is MDHEN, CDR2 SYDVKM, per germline. The length of the CDR3 is 14 residues. V dropped 5 bases and J dropped 1; count of bases not matched to a gene: 3. The CDR3 region has the DNA TGTGCCAGCAGTCGCGGACAGGGCACAGATACGCAGTATTTT. This translates into CASSRGQGTDTQYF.

As to this clone: This sample includes further DNA sequences coding for the same CDR3. The chain is built from TRBV6-5 and TRBJ2-3, with 8 nucleotides matching TRBD2. The CDR3 is made up of 12 amino acids. J was trimmed by 10 bases and V by 5 bases; bases with no gene match: 5. Germline V gene data show CDR1 as MNHEY and CDR2 as SVGAGI. The CDR3, as DNA: TGTGCCAGCAGTACTCCGGGACTAGCGCAGTATTTT. The encoded protein is CASSTPGLAQYF.

The chain links TRBV5-1 to TRBJ2-2; weak D call: TRBD1 (5 bases). Trimming removed 0 bases at V and 0 bases at J, with 12 bases between. Looked up from germline, CDR1 is SGHRS and CDR2 is YFSETQ. This CDR3 comprises 17 residues. DNA for the CDR3: TGCGCCAGCAGCTTGGAAGGTTCAGGGTCGAACACCGGGGAGCTGTTTTTT. Its protein product is CASSLEGSGSNTGELFF. Complete variable domain (other parts from reference TRBV5-1 and TRBJ2-2): KAGVTQTPRYLIKTRGQQVTLSCSPISGHRSVSWYQQTPGQGLQFLFEYFSETQRNKGNFPGRFSGRQFSNSRSEMNVSTLELGDSALYLCASSLEGSGSNTGELFFGEGSRLTVL.

In nucleotides, the CDR3 is TGTGCCAGCAGCTTACCAGGACAGGGCTTCCACGAGCAGTACTTC. This sequence encodes CASSLPGQGFHEQYF. The genes are TRBV7-8 and TRBJ2-7; 8 bases are a match to TRBD1. Looked up from germline, CDR1 is SGHVS and CDR2 is FQNEAQ. The CDR3 sequence is 15 residues long. After removal of 2 bases from V and 5 bases from J, the junction contained 8 bases not matched to a gene.

The gene calls are TRBV2 and TRBJ2-3; no clear D gene. The CDR3 extends over 12 amino acids. Per the germline V gene, CDR1 is SNHLY and CDR2 is FYNNEI. Trimming took 2 bases from V and 6 from J, leaving 6 bases between them. The CDR3, as DNA: TGTGCCAGCAGTGAACGGTCCGATACGCAGTATTTT. Protein: CASSERSDTQYF.

With respect to this clone: An end of the junction does not agree with germline; a read error may underlie this. V gene TRBV11-2 combines with J gene TRBJ2-7, with 9 bases matching TRBD2. The CDR3 totals 15 residues. Germline CDR1 and CDR2: SGHAT and FQNNGV. CDR3 region: CTSSLETSGFYEQYF. CDR3 coding DNA: TGTACCAGCAGCTTAGAGACTAGCGGTTTCTACGAGCAGTACTTC.

The chain carries TRBV6-1 and TRBJ1-1, with 7 nucleotides matching TRBD1. The CDR3 has 14 residues. CDR1 MNHNS and CDR2 SASEGT come from the germline V gene. Trimming removed 5 bases from V and 1 base from J; junction bases left unmatched: 4. The chain's CDR3 is CASSLDRPNTEAFF. CDR3 nucleotides: TGTGCCAGCAGTCTGGACAGGCCGAACACTGAAGCTTTCTTT.

The gene calls are TRBV5-6 and TRBJ2-7; unclear D gene. The CDR3 contains 14 residues. V was trimmed by 3 bases and J by 2 bases, leaving 12 bases between them. Germline-derived CDR1 and CDR2 are SGHDT and YYEEEE. CDR3 protein: CASSWANAPYEQYF. CDR3 nucleotide sequence: TGTGCCAGCAGCTGGGCCAACGCACCCTACGAGCAGTACTTC.

Only a few counts were recorded for this clone. This chain joins TRBV9 and TRBJ1-6, with 7 bases aligning to TRBD1. CDR3 length: 15 amino acids. Trimming removed 0 bases from V and 7 bases from J; junction bases left unmatched: 4. Germline assignment: CDR1 SGDLS and CDR2 YYNGEE. In DNA, the CDR3 is TGTGCCAGCAGCGTAGAAGGGGGCTTGAATTCACCCCTCCACTTT. Protein sequence: CASSVEGGLNSPLHF. Full variable domain (missing parts from reference TRBV9 and TRBJ1-6): DSGVTQTPKHLITATGQRVTLRCSPRSGDLSVYWYQQSLDQGLQFLIQYYNGEERAKGNILERFSAQQFPDLHSELNLSSLELGDSALYFCASSVEGGLNSPLHFGNGTRLTVT.

This chain connects TRBV7-2 to TRBJ1-5; 9 positions agree with TRBD1. In germline, CDR1 is SGHTA, CDR2 FQGNSA. Germline trimming cut 4 bases from V and 6 bases from J; bases unmatched to any gene: 10. The CDR3 consists of 16 residues. This chain's CDR3 is CASSSSIGQGTQPQHF. Here the CDR3 DNA reads TGTGCCAGCAGCTCCTCAATCGGACAGGGGACTCAGCCCCAGCATTTT. The entire variable domain, with the rest obtained from reference TRBV7-2 and TRBJ1-5, is as follows: GAGVSQSPSNKVTEKGKDVELRCDPISGHTALYWYRQSLGQGLEFLIYFQGNSAPDKSGLPSDRFSAERTGGSVSTLTIQRTQQEDSAVYLCASSSSIGQGTQPQHFGDGTRLSIL.